This record concerns one T cell receptor beta chain sequence. The germline V gene encodes CDR1 KGHSH and CDR2 LQKENI. V dropped 0 bases and J dropped 5; count of bases not matched to a gene: 10. The CDR3 extends over 17 amino acids. This entry is derived from a study of shared clonotypes between healthy human individuals. This table comes from immunoSEQ multiplex PCR, and its TCRdb copy is limited to in-frame clones, with some not included. The sample carries approximately 530,000 clones, about 96% recorded once. The specimen sequenced was naive CD4+ T cells sorted from blood. Subset given: CD45RA+ positively selected. The V call is TRBV18, the J call TRBJ1-2; 9 nucleotides align to TRBD1. The clonotype originates from a woman in her 30s in good health. CDR3 in amino acids: CASSPPGRTGEGYGYTF. DNA for the CDR3: TGTGCCAGCTCACCACCGGGAAGGACAGGGGAAGGATATGGCTACACCTTC. The full variable domain, in which reference TRBV18 and TRBJ1-2 provide the parts outside the CDR3, is NAGVMQNPRHLVRRRGQEARLRCSPMKGHSHVYWYRQLPEEGLKFMVYLQKENIIDESGMPKERFSAEFPKEGPSILRIQQVVRGDSAAYFCASSPPGRTGEGYGYTFGSGTRLTVV.